This TCR beta chain is from a study of T cells in Graves' hyperthyroidism and ophthalmopathy. General study findings and limits: Blood samples included most of the expanded thyroid clonotypes exceeding 0.001.

It was RNA transcripts that yielded the amplified TCR beta CDR3 regions. The primer set for the first-round RT-PCR of the TCR CDR3 was HTBI. TCRdb passed the multiplex PCR reads through MiXCR, listing each CDR3 protein once. The data contain under 800,000 distinct CDR3 sequences, 13% to 15% of them singletons. It was uncontrolled infection, other autoimmune disease, pregnancy or lactation that excluded patients. This clonotype was detected a few times. Its cognate antigen is unknown. The CDR3 has 18 amino acids. Trimming removed 4 bases from V and 0 bases from J; junction bases left unmatched: 4. In germline, CDR1 is MNHNS, CDR2 SASEGT.

Sample: blood. The sequence was obtained from a woman in her late teens or twenties with Graves' hyperthyroidism. The V call is TRBV6-1, the J call TRBJ2-4, with 15 bases identical to TRBD2. The DNA for the CDR3 is TGTGCCAGCAGTGCGGGACTAGCGGGAGGTATAGCCAAAAACATTCAGTACTTC. It encodes CASSAGLAGGIAKNIQYF.